This T cell receptor (beta chain) appears in the sequencing data of a study of shared clonotypes between healthy human individuals (dated by TCRdb to about 2020). Looking at the study overall: A couple of women and three men aged 18 to 49 years were included in the cohort. Each donor's leukapheresis produced roughly between roughly 0.85 and 10 billion PBMCs. Different laboratories and diverse techniques were used to prepare libraries and sequence TCR repertoires, to increase sequencing depth and limit assay-specific biases. To estimate repertoire size and how much clonotypes are shared between individuals, the study performed deep sequencing of blood TCR repertoires from roughly five healthy adults. Per donor, three plates each were used for CD4 naive and CD4 memory, two for CD8 naive, and one for CD8 memory. Findings and caveats that apply to the study as a whole: Pairwise subsampling indicated that sequencing depth was expected to affect the degree of clonotype sharing among donors. Larger estimated clonotype richness was generally found for naive subsets than for memory subsets. Incomplete sequencing was indicated by rarefaction of sorted-subset datasets, despite the large sequencing depth. Sampling was limited to blood, and TCR repertoires in tissue likely differ from TCR repertoires in blood. Compared with non-shared clonotypes, the clonotypes found in all four sorted-subset donors had higher generation probabilities. The small number of donors limited the genetic and exposure-history diversity represented. Sharing across a handful of donors was observed for approximately 5% of naive CD4, about 4% of naive CD8, around 2.5% of memory CD4, and around 0.42% of memory CD8 clonotypes.

V is shortened by 5 bases, J by 1 base, and the region joining them spans 9 bases. The germline V gene supplies CDR1 SGHTA and CDR2 FQGTGA. The CDR3, cysteine through phenylalanine, is 13 amino acids long. Left in the record is the CDR3 DNA by itself, 39 bases read in frame from the first base. Using the deep immunoSEQ assay, multiplex PCR amplified TCR CDR3 regions from genomic DNA. Extracted genomic DNA from each cell subset was spread evenly across all wells of several immunoSEQ 96-well plates, with each plate serving as a replicate. Each replicate PCR for sorted subsets received around 210 ng genomic DNA, equal to roughly 30,000 T cell genomes. Purified libraries were quantified with a Qubit 3.0 fluorometer, sized on a Bioanalyzer 2100, and re-quantified with the KAPA Library Quantification kit. A separate single-read 150-cycle Illumina NextSeq 550 flow cell was used to sequence each immunoSEQ 96-well plate. The authors processed their data as follows. The immunoSEQ output contained only junctional sequences without quality scores, so filtering could not match that applied to full-length reads. Sequences were annotated with PyIR, a Python wrapper for IgBLAST v1.9, and V/J genes and CDR3 were assigned using IMGT germline references. Any read was removed if the V/J assignment was weak (E-value above 1e-6), the CDR3 was missing, or the read contained stop codons, out-of-frame junctions, or ambiguous translated residues. V3J clonotypes were defined as sequences sharing the same inferred V gene, J gene, and CDR3 amino acid sequence. The percentage overlap between two repertoires was calculated by dividing the number of shared unique clonotypes by the size of the smaller repertoire. Richness of each repertoire was evaluated using RTK rarefaction, the Chao1 estimator, and Recon v2.1 estimates of unobserved clonotypes. Generation probabilities were computed with OLGA for all TCRbeta clonotypes obtained by the gDNA method from several donors. Imported from immuneACCESS, the table was reduced by TCRdb to in-frame sequences with V and J called. These copies leave out some clones; in studies compared against another copy, an unresolved V gene accounts for under half, and the cause of the remainder is not known. That table gives V, J and clone size, and the DNA gave D and trimming. The sample data list over a million clones, and approximately 80% of these were observed just once. The top ten hold 0.6% to 0.7% of the sample.

For this clone: Its antigen is not yet known. No base-level quality is on record; no much larger clone is a single base apart.

The donors were healthy, HIV-negative adults who had no recently reported acute infections or vaccinations. Only Caucasian adults living in Nashville, Tennessee, USA were represented among the donors. CD4+ T cells were enriched by magnetic negative selection; naive cells were then positively selected on CD45RA, and the negative fraction formed the memory subset. After blood collection by leukapheresis, PBMCs were isolated using Ficoll-Histopaque density gradient centrifugation and then cryopreserved in the vapor phase of liquid nitrogen. Analytical flow cytometry was used to check the purity and quantity of every magnetically sorted T cell population. Each sorted fraction had its genomic DNA isolated and then quantified by UV absorbance on a Nanodrop 2000c.

The TCR originated in a man in his late teens or twenties in good health. Some clones in this sample may be carry-over from other donors' samples. The sequencing input was memory CD4+ T cells from PBMCs. What the cell subset or site label conveys for this sample: CD45RA-negative fraction. This chain joins TRBV7-3 to TRBJ2-7; tentative D gene TRBD1, with 6 bases matching. The sequenced DNA: TGTGCCAGCAGCGTGGACAGTTCCTACGAGCAGTACTTC. Translated, it reads CASSVDSSYEQYF.